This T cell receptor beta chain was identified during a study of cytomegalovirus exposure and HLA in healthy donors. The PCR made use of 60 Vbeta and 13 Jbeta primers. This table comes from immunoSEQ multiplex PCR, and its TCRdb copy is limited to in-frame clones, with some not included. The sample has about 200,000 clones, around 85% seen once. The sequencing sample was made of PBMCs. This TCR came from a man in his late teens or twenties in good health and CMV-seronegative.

The CDR3 DNA is TGCGCCAGCAGCCAAGATAATCGGGTATATTTT. It translates to CASSQDNRVYF. V and J are TRBV4-1 and TRBJ1-3; no firm D call. Germline loops: CDR1 MGHRA, CDR2 YSYEKL. This CDR3 is 11 amino acids long. Trimming removed 0 bases at V and 14 bases at J, with 8 bases between.